Listed below are T cell receptor beta chains from one sample, sequenced in a study of CD8 T cells in ankylosing spondylitis. TCRdb re-derived calls from the 5' RACE reads in MiXCR, one entry per CDR3 protein. The data show some 250,000 distinct CDR3 sequences, with approximately 9% seen just once and about 6.5% held by the top ten. Sequencing input: blood, either unsorted or a sorted T cell fraction (not recorded which). Receptor source: a male donor with ankylosing spondylitis or in good health (not recorded which). Both conserved end residues are part of each CDR3. The D gene is left open where the match is weak. Clone size is shown for a subset of rows, as once, few, many or a class of expanded clone.

>many|TRBV7-9|TRBD2|TRBJ2-1
TGTGCCAGCAGCTTAGTCCTAGCGGGGTTAAATGAGCAGTTCTTC
CASSLVLAGLNEQFF
>NA|TRBV7-2|NA|TRBJ2-6
TGTGCCAGCAGCTCAACCTCGGCCATCTCTGGGGCCAACGTCCTGACTTTC
CASSSTSAISGANVLTF
>few|TRBV12-3/TRBV12-4|NA|TRBJ1-4
TGTGCCAGCACCTTACAGCCATCTAATGAAAAACTGTTTTTT
CASTLQPSNEKLFF
>NA|TRBV5-5|NA|TRBJ1-6
TGTGCCAGCAGCTTCGGGACGCCGTATTCACCCCTCCACTTT
CASSFGTPYSPLHF
>many|TRBV18|NA|TRBJ1-1
TGTGCCAGCTCACCCCAGACTGTCCACGCTTTCTTT
CASSPQTVHAFF
>many|TRBV20-1|TRBD1|TRBJ1-2
TGCAGTGCGACAACCGGGACAGGGGGTGATGGCTACACCTTC
CSATTGTGGDGYTF
>NA|TRBV29-1|NA|TRBJ1-5
TGCAGCGTTGGGCGAACTACAGGGACCCAGCATTTT
CSVGRTTGTQHF
>many|TRBV5-1|NA|TRBJ2-5
TGCGCCAGCAGCGGGGACGGTCAAGAGACCCAGTACTTC
CASSGDGQETQYF
>many|TRBV10-3|TRBD2|TRBJ2-3
TGTGCCATCAGTAATAGCGGGGGGCGGAGGAGCACAGATACGCAGTATTTT
CAISNSGGRRSTDTQYF
>few|TRBV9|NA|TRBJ2-3
TGTGCCAGCAGCGCCTTGAGTAGCACAGATACGCAGTATTTT
CASSALSSTDTQYF
>NA|TRBV12-3/TRBV12-4|TRBD2|TRBJ2-3
TGTGCCATCTGCCCCCTGACAGGGCCACGACTAGCGGGGGTAGATACGCAGTATTTT
CAICPLTGPRLAGVDTQYF
>many|TRBV7-9|NA|TRBJ1-2
TGTGCCAGCAGCCCTGGGCTCTATGGCTACACCTTC
CASSPGLYGYTF
>many|TRBV5-1|NA|TRBJ2-1
TGCGCCAGCAGAAGAGGGGGGTACAATGAGCAGTTCTTC
CASRRGGYNEQFF
>NA|TRBV20-1|NA|TRBJ2-3
TGCAGTGCTCCCCGGGGGCAAGCAGATACGCAGTATTTT
CSAPRGQADTQYF
>NA|TRBV12-5|NA|TRBJ1-2
TGTGCTAGTGGTTTGGCACAGGTAGGGGGCTACACCTTC
CASGLAQVGGYTF
>many|TRBV29-1|NA|TRBJ1-1
TGCAGCGTCCCCACGGTGGACACTGAAGCTTTCTTT
CSVPTVDTEAFF
>NA|TRBV5-6|NA|TRBJ1-2
TGTGCCAGCAGCTTAGGTCAGGGTGAGCGTGATGGCTACACCTTC
CASSLGQGERDGYTF
>many|TRBV6-5|TRBD1|TRBJ2-2
TGTGCCAGCAGTTACCATCTCAGGGGGCGCGACACCGGGGAGCTGTTTTTT
CASSYHLRGRDTGELFF
>many|TRBV20-1|TRBD1|TRBJ2-5
TGCAGTGCTAGAGATCCCCGGACAGGGAAAGAGACCCAGTACTTC
CSARDPRTGKETQYF
>many|TRBV7-2|TRBD1|TRBJ2-7
TGTGCCAGCAGCTCCTTGGACAGGGTGGTTACCTACGAGCAGTACTTC
CASSSLDRVVTYEQYF
>many|TRBV5-1|NA|TRBJ1-2
TGCGCCAGCAGCTTAAAGGCGGCTGATGGCTACACCTTC
CASSLKAADGYTF
>many|TRBV7-2|NA|TRBJ1-5
TGTGCCAGCAGCTTAGCCGGGACTCACCTCAATCAGCCCCAGCATTTT
CASSLAGTHLNQPQHF
>few|TRBV5-1|TRBD2|TRBJ2-3
TGCGCCAGCAGCTTGTTAGCGGGGGGGCCGAACACAGATACGCAGTATTTT
CASSLLAGGPNTDTQYF
>many|TRBV29-1|TRBD1|TRBJ1-1
TGCAGCGCGACAGGGGGGCACACTGAAGCTTTCTTT
CSATGGHTEAFF
>many|TRBV5-1|TRBD1|TRBJ2-7
TGCGCCAGCAGCTTTTCAACAGGGGCCTACGAGCAGTACTTC
CASSFSTGAYEQYF
>NA|TRBV20-1|TRBD2|TRBJ2-1
TGCAGTCCCCGGGGGGGCTCCTACAATGAGCAGTTCTTC
CSPRGGSYNEQFF
>many|TRBV5-4|NA|TRBJ2-1
TGTGCCAGCAGCTTGGACTCGTGGGGCAACAATGAGCAGTTCTTC
CASSLDSWGNNEQFF
>many|TRBV5-1|TRBD1|TRBJ2-5
TGCGCCAGCAGCTGGTTCCGGGACAGGGGGCTTCATGGAGAGACCCAGTACTTC
CASSWFRDRGLHGETQYF
>once|TRBV20-1|NA|TRBJ2-3
TGCAGTGCTAGAGATCTCGGGGATACGCAGTATTTT
CSARDLGDTQYF
>many|TRBV20-1|NA|TRBJ2-7
TGCAGTGCAGGCGTCTCCTACGAGCAGTACTTC
CSAGVSYEQYF
>many|TRBV6-4|NA|TRBJ2-1
TGTGCCAGCAGTGAGAGGGACGGCTCCTACAATGAGCAGTTCTTC
CASSERDGSYNEQFF
>many|TRBV7-2|NA|TRBJ2-3
TGTGCCACTCCCCGGGAACAGAGCACAGATACGCAGTATTTT
CATPREQSTDTQYF
>many|TRBV5-1|NA|TRBJ2-1
TGCGCCAGCGCAGCTGAGCCCACCTACAATGAGCAGTTCTTC
CASAAEPTYNEQFF
>many|TRBV5-1|NA|TRBJ1-3
TGCGCCAGCAGCTTAGACACTCCCTCAACGGGAAACACCATATATTTT
CASSLDTPSTGNTIYF
>many|TRBV20-1|NA|TRBJ1-1
TGCAGTGCTGGAGGCCTTGAGGGCACTGAAGCTTTCTTT
CSAGGLEGTEAFF
>NA|TRBV5-1|TRBD1|TRBJ2-3
TGCGCCAGCAGCTTGGTGGAAGGGGGCATATATACGCAGTATTTT
CASSLVEGGIYTQYF
>NA|TRBV6-1|NA|TRBJ2-5
TGTGCCAGCAGCACCTTCCCAAGGGGCCAAGAGACCCAGTACTTC
CASSTFPRGQETQYF
>NA|TRBV9|TRBD2|TRBJ2-3
TGTGCCAGCAGCCGGAGACTAGCGGGAGATACAGATACGCAGTATTTT
CASSRRLAGDTDTQYF
>many|TRBV12-3/TRBV12-4|NA|TRBJ1-1
TGTGCCAGCAGTCGTCCGACAGTGGGCTTAGCTTTCTTT
CASSRPTVGLAFF
>many|TRBV4-3|TRBD2|TRBJ2-1
TGCGCCAGCAGCCAGATAGCGGGAGGAGGCGATGAGCAGTTCTTC
CASSQIAGGGDEQFF
>few|TRBV7-9|TRBD1|TRBJ2-7
TGTGCCAGCAGCCCACGACAGGGGGATACCTACGAGCAGTACTTC
CASSPRQGDTYEQYF
>once|TRBV12-3/TRBV12-4|NA|TRBJ2-7
TGTGCCAGCGGTCCTGCGAGCTCCACCCGCTACGAGCAGTACTTC
CASGPASSTRYEQYF
>many|TRBV5-1|NA|TRBJ2-7
TGCGCCAGCAGCTTGGAACTCAACCCCTACGAGCAGTACTTC
CASSLELNPYEQYF
>many|TRBV20-1|NA|TRBJ2-2
TGCAGTGCTAGAGGGAAGGGACACCTAACCGGGGAGCTGTTTTTT
CSARGKGHLTGELFF
>few|TRBV11-3|TRBD1|TRBJ2-5
TGTGCCAGCAGCGACCCAAGACAGGGCCCCCAAGAGACCCAGTACTTC
CASSDPRQGPQETQYF
>many|TRBV7-8|TRBD2|TRBJ2-3
TGTGCCAGCAGCTTAAGGCGGGAGGGGGGAGATACGCAGTATTTT
CASSLRREGGDTQYF
>many|TRBV20-1|TRBD1|TRBJ1-5
TGCAGTGCCATGAGGACAGGGGCCGCTAATCAGCCCCAGCATTTT
CSAMRTGAANQPQHF
>few|TRBV30|NA|TRBJ1-1
TGTGCCTGGAGTGTCAGGTTTACCGAAGCTTTCTTT
CAWSVRFTEAFF
>many|TRBV20-1|TRBD1|TRBJ2-1
TGCAGTGCTAGACCGGACAGGGACAATGAGCAGTTCTTC
CSARPDRDNEQFF
>few|TRBV12-3/TRBV12-4|NA|TRBJ2-7
TGTGCCAGCAGTTTGGGAAACAAATACGAGCAGTACTTC
CASSLGNKYEQYF
>many|TRBV6-1|NA|TRBJ2-5
TGTGCCAGCAGCACCGGACAGCCTGGTGAGACCCAGTACTTC
CASSTGQPGETQYF
>many|TRBV20-1|NA|TRBJ2-1
TGCAGTGCTAGAGAATTTTTCCAACACAATGAGCAGTTCTTC
CSAREFFQHNEQFF
>many|TRBV29-1|NA|TRBJ2-1
TGCAGCGTTGAAGGACGGGAGTATAACGATGAGCAGTTCTTC
CSVEGREYNDEQFF
>many|TRBV20-1|NA|TRBJ2-7
TGCAGTGCTAGTCCCCTAGACGGTGGGTACGAGCAGTACTTC
CSASPLDGGYEQYF
>few|TRBV7-9|NA|TRBJ2-1
TGTGCCAGCAGCTTAGTCCCGGCCCAGTTCTTC
CASSLVPAQFF
>many|TRBV3-1|NA|TRBJ2-3
TGTGCCAGCAGCCAAGTTTGGGGAAGCACAGATACGCAGTATTTT
CASSQVWGSTDTQYF
>many|TRBV6-1|NA|TRBJ2-3
TGTGCCAGCAGCCCAATGAACACAGATACGCAGTATTTT
CASSPMNTDTQYF
>many|TRBV30|TRBD2|TRBJ2-5
TGTGCCTGGAGCGGTCTAGCGGTAGAGACCCAGTACTTC
CAWSGLAVETQYF
>many|TRBV14|NA|TRBJ1-2
TGTGCCAGCAGCCTAACAGGGATAAAGGGCTACACCTTC
CASSLTGIKGYTF
>many|TRBV20-1|TRBD1|TRBJ2-7
TGCAGTGCTAGGCGGACAGGGGGGATCTACGAGCAGTACTTC
CSARRTGGIYEQYF